This entry features one T cell receptor (beta chain) sequence. This CDR3 is also generated by other DNA sequences in the sample. Assay used: immunoSEQ multiplex PCR; TCRdb lists only in-frame clones, some missing. The sample lists approximately 86,000 clones; approximately 93% were seen once. Trimming took off 2 bases at V and 0 bases at J, with 5 bases between the two ends. The CDR3 totals 15 residues. The V gene's germline CDR1 is MNHEY and CDR2 SVGAGI. The data are from a study of control samples from healthy donors and cancer patients. Sequencing was carried out using blood. This chain links TRBV6-5 with TRBJ2-6; D unresolved. The TCR sequence derives from a woman aged 30 to 39 in good health. The CDR3 protein is CASSYGLSGANVLTF. The CDR3, as DNA: TGTGCCAGCAGTTACGGCCTCTCTGGGGCCAACGTCCTGACTTTC.